This record looks at one T cell receptor beta chain sequence and its context. Its antigen is not yet known. Base-call qualities are not available, and no considerably larger clone is one nucleotide away. The donors were healthy, HIV-negative adults who had no recently reported acute infections or vaccinations. Every donor was a Caucasian adult living in Nashville, Tennessee, USA. CD8 memory samples consisted of magnetically selected CD45RO+ cells combined with CCR7-negative CD45RA+ effector memory (TemRA) cells. Blood was collected by leukapheresis, and PBMCs were isolated by Ficoll-Histopaque density gradient centrifugation and then cryopreserved in liquid nitrogen vapor phase. Analytical flow cytometry was used to check the purity and quantity of every magnetically sorted T cell population. From each sorted fraction, genomic DNA was isolated and quantified by UV absorbance on a Nanodrop 2000c. The sample comes from a study of shared clonotypes between healthy human individuals (dated by TCRdb to the early 2020s). General notes on the study: A couple of women and a few men aged 18 to 49 years were included in the cohort. For each donor, three plates each were used for CD4 naive and CD4 memory, two plates were used for CD8 naive, and one plate was used for CD8 memory. To estimate repertoire size and how much clonotypes are shared between individuals, the study performed deep sequencing of blood TCR repertoires from five healthy adults. Different laboratories and diverse techniques were used to prepare libraries and sequence TCR repertoires, to increase sequencing depth and limit assay-specific biases. Per donor, leukapheresis produced somewhere between about 0.94 and 9 billion PBMCs. What the work shows at the level of the full study, not this receptor alone: Rarefaction of sorted-subset datasets indicated incomplete sequencing despite the large sequencing depth. Sharing across several donors was observed for 4.5% to 6.5% of naive CD4, 3.5% of naive CD8, roughly 2.4% of memory CD4, and roughly 0.43% of memory CD8 clonotypes. Only blood was sampled, and tissue TCR repertoires likely differ from those in blood. Naive subsets generally had larger estimated clonotype richness than memory subsets did. Higher generation probabilities were observed for clonotypes shared by all four sorted-subset donors than for non-shared clonotypes. The small number of donors limited the genetic and exposure-history diversity represented. Based on pairwise subsampling, the degree of clonotype sharing among donors was expected to be affected by sequencing depth.

TCR CDR3 regions were amplified from genomic DNA by multiplex PCR using the deep immunoSEQ assay. Extracted genomic DNA from each cell subset was spread evenly across all wells of several immunoSEQ 96-well plates, with each plate serving as a replicate. For sorted subsets, each replicate PCR was loaded with approximately 0.2 ug genomic DNA, equivalent to roughly 30,000 T cell genomes. The purified libraries were quantified using a Qubit 3.0 fluorometer, sized with a Bioanalyzer 2100, and then quantified again using the KAPA Library Quantification kit. Every immunoSEQ 96-well plate was sequenced on a separate single-read 150-cycle Illumina NextSeq 550 flow cell. The study's processing was this. Because the immunoSEQ output held only junctional sequences and lacked quality scores, the filtering could not match the filtering applied to full-length reads. To assign V/J genes and CDR3, sequences were annotated using PyIR, a Python wrapper for IgBLAST v1.9, with IMGT germline references. Reads with weak V/J assignments (E-value above 1e-6), missing CDR3, stop codons, out-of-frame junctions, or ambiguous translated residues were removed. A V3J clonotype was defined by an identical inferred V gene, J gene, and CDR3 amino acid sequence. Percentage overlap between repertoires was calculated by dividing the number of shared unique clonotypes by the size of the smaller repertoire. Three approaches were used to assess repertoire richness: RTK rarefaction, the Chao1 estimator, and Recon v2.1 estimates of unobserved clonotypes. For all TCRbeta clonotypes obtained by the gDNA method from four donors, generation probabilities were computed with OLGA. TCRdb limited this immuneACCESS table to in-frame rearrangements with V and J called. A share of clones is missing; checked studies link under half to unresolved V genes, and the rest is unexplained. V and J calls and clone size come straight from that table; D and trimming were deduced from the DNA. The sample contains some 95,000 clones, under 70% of them found a single time. The top ten hold approximately 49% of the sample.

From its cysteine to its phenylalanine, the CDR3 spans 13 amino acids. Only the CDR3 part of the read is kept: 39 bases, read in frame from the first base. The germline V gene provides CDR1 SGDLS and CDR2 YYNGEE. The junction carries 10 bases between V and J, which are trimmed by 0 bases and 9 bases respectively. The sample was memory CD8+ T cells sorted from blood. The intended sense of this specimen's cell subset or site label: CD45RO+ cells pooled with CCR7-negative TemRA cells. The V gene is TRBV9 and the J gene is TRBJ2-1, with a tentative D gene TRBD2 over 7 matching bases. The clonotype originates from a young man in good health. The CDR3 region reads CASSVGGGSEQFF. The DNA sequence is given as TGTGCCAGCAGCGTAGGCGGGGGCAGTGAGCAGTTCTTC. Joined to the reference TRBV9 and TRBJ2-1 proteins, this CDR3 gives the full variable domain: DSGVTQTPKHLITATGQRVTLRCSPRSGDLSVYWYQQSLDQGLQFLIQYYNGEERAKGNILERFSAQQFPDLHSELNLSSLELGDSALYFCASSVGGGSEQFFGPGTRLTVL.